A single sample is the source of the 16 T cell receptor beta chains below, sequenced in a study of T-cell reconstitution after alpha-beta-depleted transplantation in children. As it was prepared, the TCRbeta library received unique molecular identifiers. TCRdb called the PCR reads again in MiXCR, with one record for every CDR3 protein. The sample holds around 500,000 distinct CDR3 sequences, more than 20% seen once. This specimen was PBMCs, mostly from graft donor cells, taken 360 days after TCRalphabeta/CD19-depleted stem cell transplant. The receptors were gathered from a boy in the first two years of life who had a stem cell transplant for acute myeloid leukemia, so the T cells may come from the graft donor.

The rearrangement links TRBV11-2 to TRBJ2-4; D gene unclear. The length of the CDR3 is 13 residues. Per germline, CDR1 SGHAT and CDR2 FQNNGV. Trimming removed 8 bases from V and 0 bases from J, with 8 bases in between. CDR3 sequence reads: CASGDGAKNIQYF. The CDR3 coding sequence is TGTGCCAGCGGAGACGGAGCCAAAAACATTCAGTACTTC. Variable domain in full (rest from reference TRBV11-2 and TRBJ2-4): EAGVAQSPRYKIIEKRQSVAFWCNPISGHATLYWYQQILGQGPKLLIQFQNNGVVDDSQLPKDRFSAERLKGVDSTLKIQPAKLEDSAVYLCASGDGAKNIQYFGAGTRLSVL.

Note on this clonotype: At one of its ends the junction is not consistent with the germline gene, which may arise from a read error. The CDR3 DNA sequence: TGTGCCAGCAGCCTGGGACTGAAGACTGAAGCTTTCTTT. As protein: CASSLGLKTEAFF. The J gene is TRBJ1-1, the V gene TRBV5-5; TRBD1 is a possible D gene (5 bases). This CDR3 contains 13 residues. CDR1 is SGHKS and CDR2 is YYEKEE in the germline V gene (reference sequence).

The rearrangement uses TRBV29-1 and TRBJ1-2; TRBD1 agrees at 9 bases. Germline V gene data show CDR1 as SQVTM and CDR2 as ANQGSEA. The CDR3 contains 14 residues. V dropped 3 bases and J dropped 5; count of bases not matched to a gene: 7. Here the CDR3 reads CSVEGDREGYGYTF. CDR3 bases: TGCAGCGTTGAGGGGGACAGGGAGGGGTATGGCTACACCTTC.

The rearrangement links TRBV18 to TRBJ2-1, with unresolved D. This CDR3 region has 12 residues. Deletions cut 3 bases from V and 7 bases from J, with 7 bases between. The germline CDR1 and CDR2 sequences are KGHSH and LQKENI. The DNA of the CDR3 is TGTGCCAGCTCACCGCAAGAAAATGAGCAGTTCTTC. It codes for CASSPQENEQFF.

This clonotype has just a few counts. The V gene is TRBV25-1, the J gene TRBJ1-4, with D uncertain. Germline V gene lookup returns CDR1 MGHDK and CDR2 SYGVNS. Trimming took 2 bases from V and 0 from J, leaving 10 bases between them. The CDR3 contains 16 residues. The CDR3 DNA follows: TGTGCCAGCAGTGAAGCCAGAATTGCAACTAATGAAAAACTGTTTTTT. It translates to CASSEARIATNEKLFF.

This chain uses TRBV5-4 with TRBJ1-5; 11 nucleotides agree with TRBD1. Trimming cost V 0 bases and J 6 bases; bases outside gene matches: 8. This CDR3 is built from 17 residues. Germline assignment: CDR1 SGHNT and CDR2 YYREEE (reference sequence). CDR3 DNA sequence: TGTGCCAGCAGCTTGGGTCCCGGGACAGGGGGGAGTCAGCCCCAGCATTTT. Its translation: CASSLGPGTGGSQPQHF.

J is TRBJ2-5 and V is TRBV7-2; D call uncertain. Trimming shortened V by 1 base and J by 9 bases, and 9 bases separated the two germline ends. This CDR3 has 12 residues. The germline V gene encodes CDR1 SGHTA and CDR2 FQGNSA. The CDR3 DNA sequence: TGTGCCAGCAGCTTAGTGGGGTTGTCCCAGTACTTC. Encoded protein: CASSLVGLSQYF.

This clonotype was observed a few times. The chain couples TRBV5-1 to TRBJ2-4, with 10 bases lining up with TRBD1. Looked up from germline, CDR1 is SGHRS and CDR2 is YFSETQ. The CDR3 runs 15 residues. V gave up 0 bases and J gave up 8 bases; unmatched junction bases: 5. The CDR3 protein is CASSLGRTGGHIQYF. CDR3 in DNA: TGCGCCAGCAGCTTGGGACGGACAGGGGGACACATTCAGTACTTC.

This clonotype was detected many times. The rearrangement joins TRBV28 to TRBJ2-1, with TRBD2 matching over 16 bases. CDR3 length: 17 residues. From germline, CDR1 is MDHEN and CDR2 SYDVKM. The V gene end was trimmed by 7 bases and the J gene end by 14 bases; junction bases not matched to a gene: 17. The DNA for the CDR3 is TGTGCCAGCAACCCCCTGGGTGAGGGGACTAGCGGGGGGGCTAAGTTCTTC. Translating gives CASNPLGEGTSGGAKFF.

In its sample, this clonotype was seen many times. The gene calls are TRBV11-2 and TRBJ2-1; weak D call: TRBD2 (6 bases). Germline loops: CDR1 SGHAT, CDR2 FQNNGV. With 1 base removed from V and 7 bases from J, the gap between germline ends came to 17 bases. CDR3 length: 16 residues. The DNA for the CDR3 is TGTGCCAGCAGCTTAGCCTGGGGGGTTCTGGGGAATGAGCAGTTCTTC. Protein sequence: CASSLAWGVLGNEQFF.

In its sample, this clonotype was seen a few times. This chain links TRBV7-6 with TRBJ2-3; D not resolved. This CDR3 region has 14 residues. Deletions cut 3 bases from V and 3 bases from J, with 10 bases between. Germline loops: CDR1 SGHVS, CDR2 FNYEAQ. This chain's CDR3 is CASSFAGWTDTQYF. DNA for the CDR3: TGTGCCAGCAGCTTCGCAGGATGGACAGATACGCAGTATTTT.

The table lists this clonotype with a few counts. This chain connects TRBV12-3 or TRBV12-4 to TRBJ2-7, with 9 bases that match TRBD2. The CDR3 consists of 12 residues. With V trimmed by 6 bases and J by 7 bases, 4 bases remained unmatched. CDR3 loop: CASRSGGKEQYF. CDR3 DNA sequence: TGTGCCAGCAGGAGCGGGGGGAAAGAGCAGTACTTC.

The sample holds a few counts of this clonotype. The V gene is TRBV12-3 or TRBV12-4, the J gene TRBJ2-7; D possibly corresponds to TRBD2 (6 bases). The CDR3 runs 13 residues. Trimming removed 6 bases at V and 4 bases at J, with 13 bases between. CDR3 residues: CASSRDFPYEQYF. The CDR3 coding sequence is TGTGCCAGCAGCCGGGACTTTCCTTACGAGCAGTACTTC.

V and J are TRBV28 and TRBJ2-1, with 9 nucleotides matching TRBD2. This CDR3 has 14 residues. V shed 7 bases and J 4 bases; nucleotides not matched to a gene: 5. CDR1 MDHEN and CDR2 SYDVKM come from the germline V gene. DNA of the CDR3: TGTGCCAGCACTGGCGGGGGGGGTTACAATGAGCAGTTCTTC. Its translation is CASTGGGGYNEQFF.

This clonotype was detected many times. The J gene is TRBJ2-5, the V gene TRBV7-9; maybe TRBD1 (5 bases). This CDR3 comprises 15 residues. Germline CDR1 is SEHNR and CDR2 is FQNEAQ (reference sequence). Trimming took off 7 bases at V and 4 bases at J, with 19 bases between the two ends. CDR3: CASTFPRTPGETQYF. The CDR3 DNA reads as TGTGCCAGCACTTTTCCCCGGACACCGGGAGAGACCCAGTACTTC.

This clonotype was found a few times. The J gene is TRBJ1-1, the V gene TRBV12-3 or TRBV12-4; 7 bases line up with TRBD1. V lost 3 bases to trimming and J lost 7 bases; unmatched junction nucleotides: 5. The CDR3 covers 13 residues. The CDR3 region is CASSLGQGVEAFF. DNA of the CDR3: TGTGCCAGCAGTTTGGGGCAGGGGGTTGAAGCTTTCTTT.